This passage covers 28 T cell receptor beta chains from one sample sequenced in a study of glioma-infiltrating T cells after dendritic cell vaccination. Time point meaning: after dendritic cell vaccination, including at tumor progression/relapse. Some clones are missing from TCRdb's copy, which holds only in-frame ones; the method was immunoSEQ multiplex PCR. The table includes 75,000 to 95,000 clones, approximately 75% detected once. The sample was blood, taken after dendritic cell vaccination. The source of these receptors is a human donor with glioblastoma.

V is TRBV15 and J is TRBJ2-1; 16 bases map to TRBD2. CDR1 and CDR2 (germline): LNHNV, YYDKDF (reference sequence). The CDR3 covers 18 residues. V was pared by 6 bases and J by 8 bases, with 13 bases of the junction left unmatched. The CDR3 DNA is TGTGCCACCAGAGGGGGGGGACTAGCGGGAGGGCCTCAGGATGAGCAGTTCTTC. It translates to CATRGGGLAGGPQDEQFF.

This chain connects TRBV7-3 to TRBJ2-2, with TRBD2 matching over 13 bases. This CDR3 contains 18 residues. Germline-derived CDR1 and CDR2 are SGHTA and FQGTGA. The V and J ends lost 4 bases and 6 bases, in that order; junction bases with no gene match: 11. The chain's CDR3 is CASSSTRLAGGTAGELFF. The CDR3 DNA reads TGTGCCAGCAGCTCGACGCGACTAGCGGGAGGAACTGCCGGGGAGCTGTTTTTT.

V and J are TRBV20-1 and TRBJ1-1; 8 positions match TRBD1. In germline, CDR1 is DFQATT, CDR2 SNEGSKA (reference sequence). The CDR3 loop spans 11 amino acids. The V gene end was trimmed by 5 bases and the J gene end by 8 bases; junction bases not matched to a gene: 4. CDR3 loop: CSAYRGAEAFF. The CDR3 nucleotides are TGCAGTGCTTACAGGGGGGCAGAAGCTTTCTTT.

The chain carries TRBV19 and TRBJ1-1, with D possibly being TRBD1 (6 bases). CDR1 and CDR2 (germline): LNHDA, SQIVND (reference sequence). Trimming stripped 7 bases from V and 3 bases from J, with 15 bases between. The CDR3 totals 14 residues. CDR3 coding DNA: TGTGCCAGTACCTCCAGGGGACGGTACACTGAAGCTTTCTTT. It encodes CASTSRGRYTEAFF.

This sequence joins TRBV2 and TRBJ1-4, with 7 bases that match TRBD1. The CDR3 spans 16 residues. The V segment lost 6 bases and the J segment 3 bases; nucleotides outside the gene matches: 10. In germline, CDR1 is SNHLY, CDR2 FYNNEI. CDR3 sequence: CASSVLQGWPNEKLFF. The CDR3 DNA sequence: TGTGCCAGCAGCGTGTTACAGGGGTGGCCTAATGAAAAACTGTTTTTT.

The chain carries TRBV5-1 and TRBJ2-2; D gene ambiguous. Trimming took 1 base from V and 6 from J, leaving 7 bases between them. The germline gives CDR1 SGHRS, CDR2 YFSETQ. The CDR3 runs 13 residues. This CDR3 is CASSLPPAGELFF. CDR3 DNA sequence: TGCGCCAGCAGCTTGCCCCCCGCCGGGGAGCTGTTTTTT.

The rearrangement links TRBV14 to TRBJ2-1; TRBD1 matches at 9 bases. The CDR3 runs 17 residues. Looked up from germline, CDR1 is SGHDN and CDR2 is FVKESK. J gave up 7 bases and V 5 bases, and 15 bases lay outside the gene matches. The CDR3 here is CASSYITGGRVANEQFF. CDR3 DNA sequence: TGTGCCAGCAGCTATATTACAGGGGGCAGGGTGGCTAATGAGCAGTTCTTC.

This chain joins TRBV13 and TRBJ2-3; D gene unclear. The germline CDR1 and CDR2 sequences are PRHDT and FYEKMQ (reference sequence). CDR3 size: 15 residues. V gave up 1 base and J gave up 2 bases, with 10 bases separating them. CDR3 bases: TGTGCCAGCAGCTTAGTGGTTCAGGACACAGATACGCAGTATTTT. Its translation is CASSLVVQDTDTQYF.

This clone was counted a few times. The chain uses TRBV7-2 and TRBJ2-4; 10 nucleotides agree with TRBD2. CDR1 SGHTA and CDR2 FQGNSA come from the germline V gene. The V gene end was trimmed by 5 bases and the J gene end by 7 bases; junction bases not matched to a gene: 11. CDR3 size: 16 residues. The CDR3 DNA follows: TGTGCCAGCAGCCCAAGGACTAGCGGATGGGGGAACATTCAGTACTTC. As protein: CASSPRTSGWGNIQYF.

The rearrangement joins TRBV10-3 to TRBJ1-2, with a possible D match to TRBD1 (6 bases). Trimming cost V 2 bases and J 3 bases, with 10 bases left between them. Germline V gene sequence: CDR1 ENHRY, CDR2 SYGVKD. The CDR3 totals 14 residues. CDR3 sequence: CAISERQEDYGYTF. The CDR3 nucleotides read TGTGCCATCAGTGAGAGACAGGAGGACTATGGCTACACCTTC.

The chain links TRBV11-1 to TRBJ2-1, with 11 bases lining up with TRBD2. This CDR3 spans 16 amino acids. Trimming took 6 bases from V and 3 from J; bases not matched to a gene: 7. Germline CDR1 reads SGHAT; CDR2 reads FQDESV (reference sequence). As DNA, the CDR3 is TGTGCCAGCAGTAGGGCTAGCGGGGGGATCTACAATGAGCAGTTCTTC. This sequence encodes CASSRASGGIYNEQFF.

J is TRBJ1-1 and V is TRBV6-1; D ambiguous. The germline V gene has CDR1 MNHNS and CDR2 SASEGT. This CDR3 spans 15 amino acids. V lost 0 bases to trimming and J lost 5 bases, with 13 bases between them. The chain's CDR3 is CASSEATGGRTEAFF. DNA of the CDR3: TGTGCCAGCAGTGAAGCGACGGGAGGTCGTACTGAAGCTTTCTTT.

The gene calls are TRBV19 and TRBJ1-6; no clear D. CDR1 and CDR2 from the germline V gene are LNHDA and SQIVND (reference sequence). The CDR3 loop spans 16 amino acids. With 0 bases removed from V and 7 bases from J, the gap between germline ends came to 13 bases. The CDR3 DNA sequence: TGTGCCAGTAGTATAGATTACGGCCGAGGGAATTCACCCCTCCACTTT. Amino acids: CASSIDYGRGNSPLHF.

This chain links TRBV19 with TRBJ2-2, with D perhaps TRBD2 (7 bases). Germline V gene sequence: CDR1 LNHDA, CDR2 SQIVND (reference sequence). V lost 7 bases, J lost 5 bases, and 20 bases lay in between. This CDR3 comprises 16 residues. CDR3 in amino acids: CASTPKGGQGTGELFF. The CDR3 nucleotides read TGTGCCAGTACTCCCAAGGGGGGGCAGGGGACCGGGGAGCTGTTTTTT.

The chain uses TRBV7-3 and TRBJ2-5, with 8 bases fitting TRBD2. This CDR3 has 13 amino acids. From germline, CDR1 is SGHTA and CDR2 FQGTGA. V trimming: 2 bases; J trimming: 5 bases; junction bases outside the gene matches: 1. The CDR3 DNA sequence: TGTGCCAGCAGCTTATCGGGAGGGGAGACCCAGTACTTC. Translation gives CASSLSGGETQYF.

The chain has TRBV15 and TRBJ2-1; TRBD1 matches 7 bases. V trimming: 2 bases; J trimming: 4 bases; junction bases outside the gene matches: 8. Germline values: CDR1 LNHNV, CDR2 YYDKDF (reference sequence). CDR3 length: 16 residues. The CDR3 sequence: CATSRQDRARYNEQFF. The CDR3 nucleotides are TGTGCCACCAGCAGACAAGACAGGGCTCGATACAATGAGCAGTTCTTC.

The CDR3 spells CSVGGLSYEQYF. The DNA of the CDR3 is TGCAGCGTTGGTGGGCTTTCCTACGAGCAGTACTTC. The V gene is TRBV29-1, the J gene TRBJ2-7; D unresolved. Germline assignment: CDR1 SQVTM and CDR2 ANQGSEA. The CDR3 is 12 amino acids. V lost 4 bases, J lost 1 base, and 8 bases lay in between.

The chain couples TRBV7-9 to TRBJ1-1, with unresolved D. CDR1 SEHNR and CDR2 FQNEAQ come from the germline V gene (reference sequence). The CDR3 is made up of 16 amino acids. Deletions cut 2 bases from V and 1 base from J, with 14 bases between. The CDR3 region has the DNA TGTGCCAGCAGCTTATATTCGGGAGGACGGAACACTGAAGCTTTCTTT. Translating gives CASSLYSGGRNTEAFF.

In its sample, this clone was seen a few times. V usage is TRBV5-4 and J usage is TRBJ2-7; D possibly corresponds to TRBD1 (6 bases). This CDR3 comprises 16 residues. Germline CDR1 and CDR2: SGHNT and YYREEE (reference sequence). V was clipped by 4 bases and J by 2 bases, with 19 bases between them. The CDR3 nucleotides are TGTGCCAGCAGCGTAGGGGGTAGGGGGATTACCTACGAGCAGTACTTC. Translation: CASSVGGRGITYEQYF. Filled out from reference TRBV5-4 and TRBJ2-7, the complete variable domain reads ETGVTQSPTHLIKTRGQQVTLRCSSQSGHNTVSWYQQALGQGPQFIFQYYREEENGRGNFPPRFSGLQFPNYSSELNVNALELDDSALYLCASSVGGRGITYEQYFGPGTRLTVT.

V and J are TRBV5-6 and TRBJ1-5, with D tentatively TRBD1 (5 bases). This CDR3 region has 15 residues. Trimming stripped 1 base from V and 1 base from J, with 9 bases between. Germline V gene sequence: CDR1 SGHDT, CDR2 YYEEEE. In nucleotides, the CDR3 is TGTGCCAGCAGCTTGAGGACATTAAGCAATCAGCCCCAGCATTTT. Its translation is CASSLRTLSNQPQHF.

V and J are TRBV7-2 and TRBJ2-6, with D possibly matching TRBD1 (6 bases). CDR3 length equals 18 residues. CDR1 is SGHTA and CDR2 is FQGNSA in the germline V gene. Trimming took 5 bases from V and 4 from J, leaving 21 bases between them. This CDR3 is CASSPQRGGRAGANVLTF. For the CDR3, the DNA is TGTGCCAGCAGCCCCCAACGAGGGGGTAGAGCCGGGGCCAACGTCCTGACTTTC.

This sequence joins TRBV5-4 and TRBJ2-1; 7 bases are a match to TRBD1. The CDR3 runs 13 residues. Germline assignment: CDR1 SGHNT and CDR2 YYREEE (reference sequence). The J segment lost 6 bases and the V segment lost 3 bases, leaving 3 bases of the junction unmatched. Here the CDR3 DNA reads TGTGCCAGCAGCTCAACAGGGGTCAATGAGCAGTTCTTC. It translates to CASSSTGVNEQFF.

The gene calls are TRBV5-1 and TRBJ2-1, with 13 bases identical to TRBD2. V was clipped by 0 bases and J by 4 bases; unmatched bases: 10. Germline V gives CDR1 SGHRS, CDR2 YFSETQ. This CDR3 comprises 19 residues. In DNA, the CDR3 is TGCGCCAGCAGCTTGGCCTTACCGAAGACTAGCGGGAGGTACAATGAGCAGTTCTTC. It yields the protein CASSLALPKTSGRYNEQFF.

The rearrangement joins TRBV4-1 to TRBJ1-1; TRBD1 might be the D (5 bases). Trimming removed 5 bases from V and 2 bases from J, with 12 bases in between. Per germline, CDR1 MGHRA and CDR2 YSYEKL. The length of the CDR3 is 14 residues. This CDR3 reads CASSVNRGNTEAFF. CDR3 DNA: TGCGCCAGCAGCGTAAATAGGGGCAACACTGAAGCTTTCTTT.

The chain carries TRBV9 and TRBJ2-1; unclear D gene. The germline V gene has CDR1 SGDLS and CDR2 YYNGEE. The ends were cut back, 0 bases at V and 5 bases at J, with 9 bases in the middle. This CDR3 is built from 14 residues. This CDR3 reads CASSVGLQNNEQFF. In nucleotides, the CDR3 is TGTGCCAGCAGCGTAGGTTTACAGAACAATGAGCAGTTCTTC.

This clone was seen more than once but under ten times. The CDR3 sequence: CASQSGGSYNEQFF. In DNA, the CDR3 is TGTGCCAGTCAATCAGGGGGCAGCTACAATGAGCAGTTCTTC. This chain connects TRBV19 to TRBJ2-1, with 8 bases that match TRBD1. CDR3 length equals 14 residues. Germline V gives CDR1 LNHDA, CDR2 SQIVND (reference sequence). Losses at the gene ends were 8 bases for V and 3 bases for J; bases not matched to a gene: 6.

This clone was observed a few times. The rearrangement uses TRBV4-2 and TRBJ2-1; 11 positions agree with TRBD2. After removal of 4 bases from V and 9 bases from J, the junction contained 8 bases not matched to a gene. Germline assignment: CDR1 LGHNA and CDR2 YNFKEQ. The CDR3 runs 15 residues. The CDR3 is CASSPGTSGASEQFF. DNA for the CDR3: TGTGCCAGCAGCCCCGGGACTAGCGGAGCAAGTGAGCAGTTCTTC.

V gene TRBV30 combines with J gene TRBJ1-1; D gene unclear. CDR1 and CDR2 (germline): GTSNPN, SVGIG (reference sequence). The CDR3 consists of 12 residues. Trimming left V 2 bases short and J 3 bases short, with 7 bases between. CDR3: CAWSIGDTEAFF. As DNA, the CDR3 is TGTGCCTGGAGTATCGGGGACACTGAAGCTTTCTTT.